The rows below give T cell receptor beta chains drawn from one sample of a study of patients and donors after allogeneic stem cell transplantation. TCRdb fed the RT-PCR reads into MiXCR, producing one record per CDR3 protein. Here the sample spans roughly 940,000 distinct CDR3 sequences, 15% to 20% being singletons. The sample was blood, either unsorted or a sorted T cell fraction (not recorded which). Receptors originate from a human donor who was either an allogeneic HSCT recipient or a stem cell or donor lymphocyte infusion donor (not recorded which). It is not recorded whose cells these are; they may come from a transplant donor. Each CDR3 is given with its conserved first and last residue. D genes are given only for firm matches. Expanded clones are given a class, and other clones once, few, many or no size at all.

cdr3_aa: CASSLAGSSNTGELFF
cdr3_nt: TGTGCCAGCAGTTTAGCAGGATCCTCTAACACCGGGGAGCTGTTTTTT
j_call: TRBJ2-2
clone_size: -
v_call: TRBV12-3/TRBV12-4
d_call: -

cdr3_aa: CASSLSAKQETQYF
cdr3_nt: TGCGCCAGCAGCTTATCGGCGAAACAAGAGACCCAGTACTTC
j_call: TRBJ2-5
clone_size: -
v_call: TRBV5-1
d_call: -

cdr3_aa: CASSLRVQANTEAFF
cdr3_nt: TGTGCCAGCAGCCTGAGGGTACAGGCGAACACTGAAGCTTTCTTT
j_call: TRBJ1-1
clone_size: -
v_call: TRBV4-2
d_call: -

cdr3_aa: CASRVSGIVNEQFF
cdr3_nt: TGTGCCAGCCGTGTAAGCGGGATAGTCAATGAGCAGTTCTTC
j_call: TRBJ2-1
clone_size: few
v_call: TRBV6-1
d_call: TRBD2

cdr3_aa: CSSTYGYTF
cdr3_nt: TGCAGCTCCACCTATGGCTACACCTTC
j_call: TRBJ1-2
clone_size: few
v_call: TRBV29-1
d_call: -

cdr3_aa: CASNGRENEKLFF
cdr3_nt: TGTGCCAGCAACGGACGTGAAAATGAAAAACTGTTTTTT
j_call: TRBJ1-4
clone_size: few
v_call: TRBV12-3/TRBV12-4
d_call: -

cdr3_aa: CASSLALRTDPYGYTF
cdr3_nt: TGCGCCAGCAGCTTGGCCCTCCGGACGGACCCTTATGGCTACACCTTC
j_call: TRBJ1-2
clone_size: -
v_call: TRBV5-1
d_call: -

cdr3_aa: CASSPDGDYGYTF
cdr3_nt: TGCGCCAGCAGCCCCGACGGCGACTATGGCTACACCTTC
j_call: TRBJ1-2
clone_size: many
v_call: TRBV5-1
d_call: -

cdr3_aa: CATSDAGQGKRSGNTIYF
cdr3_nt: TGTGCCACCAGTGATGCGGGACAGGGAAAGCGCTCTGGAAACACCATATATTTT
j_call: TRBJ1-3
clone_size: few
v_call: TRBV24-1
d_call: TRBD1

cdr3_aa: CASSQAGATDTQYF
cdr3_nt: TGTGCCAGCAGCCAAGCGGGGGCCACAGATACGCAGTATTTT
j_call: TRBJ2-3
clone_size: few
v_call: TRBV7-9
d_call: TRBD2

cdr3_aa: CASSQATGGGFQETQYF
cdr3_nt: TGCGCCAGCAGCCAAGCCACAGGGGGCGGTTTTCAAGAGACCCAGTACTTC
j_call: TRBJ2-5
clone_size: -
v_call: TRBV4-1
d_call: TRBD1

cdr3_aa: CASSHPSQNIQYF
cdr3_nt: TGCGCCAGCAGCCACCCCTCACAGAACATTCAGTACTTC
j_call: TRBJ2-4
clone_size: few
v_call: TRBV5-1
d_call: -

cdr3_aa: CASRRFLAGVGDTQYF
cdr3_nt: TGTGCCAGCAGGCGTTTTTTAGCGGGGGTCGGAGATACGCAGTATTTT
j_call: TRBJ2-3
clone_size: few
v_call: TRBV7-2
d_call: TRBD2

cdr3_aa: CASSPGWDRVNTEAFF
cdr3_nt: TGCGCCAGCAGTCCTGGGTGGGACAGGGTGAACACTGAAGCTTTCTTT
j_call: TRBJ1-1
clone_size: -
v_call: TRBV4-1
d_call: TRBD1

cdr3_aa: CASSPPGTTRSYNEQFF
cdr3_nt: TGTGCCAGCAGCCCTCCAGGGACTACCCGATCATACAATGAGCAGTTCTTC
j_call: TRBJ2-1
clone_size: -
v_call: TRBV6-1
d_call: TRBD2

cdr3_aa: CASSYTGAEQYF
cdr3_nt: TGTGCCAGCAGCTACACAGGGGCCGAGCAGTACTTC
j_call: TRBJ2-7
clone_size: -
v_call: TRBV7-9
d_call: TRBD1

cdr3_aa: CAWSVRVGPTSNTGELFF
cdr3_nt: TGTGCCTGGAGTGTACGGGTTGGCCCTACCTCGAACACCGGGGAGCTGTTTTTT
j_call: TRBJ2-2
clone_size: -
v_call: TRBV30
d_call: -

cdr3_aa: CSAPRTGAYNEQFF
cdr3_nt: TGCAGTGCCCCAAGGACAGGGGCTTACAATGAGCAGTTCTTC
j_call: TRBJ2-1
clone_size: -
v_call: TRBV20-1
d_call: TRBD1

cdr3_aa: CATSRDDSYNEQFF
cdr3_nt: TGTGCCACCAGCAGAGACGACAGCTACAATGAGCAGTTCTTC
j_call: TRBJ2-1
clone_size: -
v_call: TRBV15
d_call: -

cdr3_aa: CASSRTGTDPNYGYTF
cdr3_nt: TGTGCCAGCAGTCGAACCGGGACAGATCCTAACTATGGCTACACCTTC
j_call: TRBJ1-2
clone_size: -
v_call: TRBV2
d_call: TRBD1

cdr3_aa: CASSGQADRSYEQYF
cdr3_nt: TGTGCCAGCAGCGGCCAAGCGGATAGATCCTACGAGCAGTACTTC
j_call: TRBJ2-7
clone_size: -
v_call: TRBV9
d_call: -

cdr3_aa: CASSQQGGSTGELFF
cdr3_nt: TGTGCCAGCAGCCAACAGGGGGGTAGCACCGGGGAGCTGTTTTTT
j_call: TRBJ2-2
clone_size: few
v_call: TRBV7-9
d_call: TRBD1

cdr3_aa: CASSQTLGQGAGGYTF
cdr3_nt: TGTGCCAGCAGTCAAACTTTGGGACAGGGGGCAGGAGGCTACACCTTC
j_call: TRBJ1-2
clone_size: -
v_call: TRBV7-2
d_call: TRBD1

cdr3_aa: CASSERVLGNSPLHF
cdr3_nt: TGTGCCAGTAGCGAAAGGGTCCTCGGGAATTCACCCCTCCACTTT
j_call: TRBJ1-6
clone_size: few
v_call: TRBV19
d_call: -

cdr3_aa: CASSAHSRLAEKLFF
cdr3_nt: TGTGCCAGCAGTGCCCACAGTCGCCTCGCCGAAAAACTGTTTTTT
j_call: TRBJ1-4
clone_size: few
v_call: TRBV6-1
d_call: -

cdr3_aa: CASSFSSGSSYEQYF
cdr3_nt: TGTGCCAGCAGCTTCAGTAGCGGGAGCTCCTACGAGCAGTACTTC
j_call: TRBJ2-7
clone_size: few
v_call: TRBV3-1
d_call: TRBD2

cdr3_aa: CASSGFPGPNSPLHF
cdr3_nt: TGTGCCAGCAGTGGCTTTCCGGGACCAAATTCACCCCTCCACTTT
j_call: TRBJ1-6
clone_size: few
v_call: TRBV27
d_call: -

cdr3_aa: CASSTTGMDTIYF
cdr3_nt: TGTGCCAGCAGCACGACAGGAATGGACACCATATATTTT
j_call: TRBJ1-3
clone_size: many
v_call: TRBV12-3/TRBV12-4
d_call: -

cdr3_aa: CASSFGESGNTIYF
cdr3_nt: TGCGCCAGCAGCTTTGGGGAATCTGGAAACACCATATATTTT
j_call: TRBJ1-3
clone_size: few
v_call: TRBV5-1
d_call: -

cdr3_aa: CASSPDRGHYGYTF
cdr3_nt: TGTGCCAGCAGTCCGGACAGGGGGCATTATGGCTACACCTTC
j_call: TRBJ1-2
clone_size: many
v_call: TRBV12-3/TRBV12-4
d_call: TRBD1

cdr3_aa: CASSLSQPGANVLTF
cdr3_nt: TGCGCCAGCAGCTTGTCCCAGCCTGGGGCCAACGTCCTGACTTTC
j_call: TRBJ2-6
clone_size: -
v_call: TRBV5-1
d_call: -